Below, 18 T cell receptor beta chains from the same sample are listed, as sequenced in a study of shared clonotypes between healthy human individuals. Clones were read by immunoSEQ multiplex PCR, and TCRdb kept only the in-frame ones, dropping some. The data show about 730,000 clones, around 77% seen once. Specimen: memory CD4+ T cells sorted from blood. Specified subset: CD45RA-negative fraction. The receptors were sampled from a woman in her thirties in good health.

The rearrangement links TRBV7-8 to TRBJ1-5, with no clear D. The CDR3 covers 14 residues. Germline V gene data show CDR1 as SGHVS and CDR2 as FQNEAQ. V lost 2 bases to trimming and J lost 0 bases, with 5 bases between them. The CDR3 bases are TGTGCCAGCAGCTTACTCGATAGCAATCAGCCCCAGCATTTT. It codes for CASSLLDSNQPQHF. The whole variable domain, remainder taken from reference TRBV7-8 and TRBJ1-5, is GAGVSQSPRYKVAKRGQDVALRCDPISGHVSLFWYQQALGQGPEFLTYFQNEAQLDKSGLPSDRFFAERPEGSVSTLKIQRTQQEDSAVYLCASSLLDSNQPQHFGDGTRLSIL.

A note on this clone: A read error may be the cause here, since a much bigger clone is one base away. This sample also contains other DNA sequences that code for the same CDR3. The chain carries TRBV5-1 and TRBJ2-1, with 7 bases lining up with TRBD2. This CDR3 is built from 15 residues. Unmatched junction bases numbered 3, after V lost 0 bases and J lost 3 bases. Germline V gene sequence: CDR1 SGHRS, CDR2 YFSETQ. The CDR3 DNA reads TGCGCCAGCAGCTTGGCGTCTAGCGGCTACAATGAGCAGTTCTTC. This sequence encodes CASSLASSGYNEQFF.

The table lists this clone with many counts. The chain uses TRBV19 and TRBJ2-7; 9 positions agree with TRBD1. V shed 6 bases and J 3 bases; nucleotides not matched to a gene: 9. The CDR3 runs to 15 residues. CDR1 LNHDA and CDR2 SQIVND come from the germline V gene (reference sequence). The CDR3 DNA reads TGTGCCAGTAGCTCCACAGGGGGCCGCGTCTACGAGCAGTACTTC. It codes for CASSSTGGRVYEQYF.

The chain employs TRBV5-1 and TRBJ2-1; a weak D match, TRBD2 (5 bases). Germline CDR1 SGHRS, CDR2 YFSETQ. The V and J ends lost 3 bases and 3 bases respectively, with 13 bases between them. The CDR3 runs 15 residues. The DNA for the CDR3 is TGCGCCAGCAGCTCAGACTATTACCTCTACAATGAGCAGTTCTTC. This codes for CASSSDYYLYNEQFF.

This clone was observed a handful of times. The CDR3 DNA reads as TGTGCCACCAGCAGTTACCGGGACAGGGTTTTCGGGCTGTCTGGAAACACCATATATTTT. Its protein product is CATSSYRDRVFGLSGNTIYF. The chain combines TRBV15 with TRBJ1-3; 9 bases map to TRBD1. CDR1 LNHNV and CDR2 YYDKDF come from the germline V gene (reference sequence). V dropped 3 bases and J dropped 1; count of bases not matched to a gene: 16. The CDR3 is made up of 20 amino acids.

This clone was counted only a few times. This chain connects TRBV28 to TRBJ2-7; D unclear. This CDR3 has 13 amino acids. With 5 bases removed from V and 2 bases from J, the gap between germline ends came to 10 bases. CDR1 is MDHEN and CDR2 is SYDVKM in the germline V gene. The CDR3 sequence is CASSPHLTYEQYF. The CDR3 nucleotides are TGTGCCAGCAGTCCACACCTAACCTACGAGCAGTACTTC.

The gene calls are TRBV7-6 and TRBJ1-3; 8 positions match TRBD1. Germline CDR1 and CDR2: SGHVS and FNYEAQ. This CDR3 has 18 amino acids. V shed 3 bases and J 4 bases; nucleotides not matched to a gene: 14. The CDR3 coding sequence is TGTGCCAGCAGCTTCGTTTTCCAGGGGGCAGGAATGGGAAACACCATATATTTT. The encoded protein is CASSFVFQGAGMGNTIYF. Combining the CDR3 with reference TRBV7-6 and TRBJ1-3 gives the whole variable domain GAGVSQSPRYKVTKRGQDVALRCDPISGHVSLYWYRQALGQGPEFLTYFNYEAQQDKSGLPNDRFSAERPEGSISTLTIQRTEQRDSAMYRCASSFVFQGAGMGNTIYFGEGSWLTVV.

This chain uses TRBV10-3 with TRBJ1-3, with no clear D. Deletions cut 4 bases from V and 0 bases from J, with 13 bases between. The germline V gene has CDR1 ENHRY and CDR2 SYGVKD. The CDR3 runs 16 residues. CDR3 in DNA: TGTGCCATCAGTGGGCAAGACCCGAGCTCTGGAAACACCATATATTTT. Amino acid sequence: CAISGQDPSSGNTIYF.

The chain uses TRBV7-9 and TRBJ1-2; D is perhaps TRBD1 (5 bases). CDR1 and CDR2 from the germline V gene are SEHNR and FQNEAQ (reference sequence). The CDR3 loop spans 12 amino acids. The V gene lost 1 base and the J gene lost 7 bases, with 7 bases spanning the gap. The CDR3 nucleotides read TGTGCCAGCAGCTTAGAGGGGACTGGCTACACCTTC. This translates into CASSLEGTGYTF.

Notes on this clone: In the same sample, other DNA sequences code for this CDR3. J is TRBJ2-1 and V is TRBV28, with 12 bases that match TRBD2. CDR3 length: 14 residues. The ends lost 6 bases at V and 10 bases at J; junction bases unmatched: 7. Germline V lookup: CDR1 MDHEN, CDR2 SYDVKM. The CDR3 protein is CASSLSSGRGEQFF. The CDR3 region has the DNA TGTGCCAGCAGCCTTTCTAGCGGGAGGGGGGAGCAGTTCTTC. Full variable domain (outside the CDR3, taken from reference TRBV28 and TRBJ2-1): DVKVTQSSRYLVKRTGEKVFLECVQDMDHENMFWYRQDPGLGLRLIYFSYDVKMKEKGDIPEGYSVSREKKERFSLILESASTNQTSMYLCASSLSSGRGEQFFGPGTRLTVL.

The chain carries TRBV11-2 and TRBJ2-7, with 9 bases aligning to TRBD1. Germline-derived CDR1 and CDR2 are SGHAT and FQNNGV. There are 15 residues in the CDR3. V was pared by 4 bases and J by 4 bases, with 8 bases of the junction left unmatched. CDR3 bases: TGTGCCAGCAGCTCCTACAGGGGGCAAGAATACGAGCAGTACTTC. Its translation is CASSSYRGQEYEQYF. Full variable domain (rest looked up from reference TRBV11-2 and TRBJ2-7): EAGVAQSPRYKIIEKRQSVAFWCNPISGHATLYWYQQILGQGPKLLIQFQNNGVVDDSQLPKDRFSAERLKGVDSTLKIQPAKLEDSAVYLCASSSYRGQEYEQYFGPGTRLTVT.

The chain is built from TRBV29-1 and TRBJ2-1; TRBD1 might be the D (6 bases). V lost 7 bases, J lost 6 bases, and 13 bases lay in between. The V gene's germline CDR1 is SQVTM and CDR2 ANQGSEA. This CDR3 is built from 12 residues. The CDR3 sequence: CSAQQGLNEQFF. CDR3 in DNA: TGCAGCGCCCAACAGGGTCTCAATGAGCAGTTCTTC.

V gene TRBV2 combines with J gene TRBJ1-6, with D maybe TRBD1 (5 bases). Trimming took 6 bases from V and 6 from J, leaving 12 bases between them. Germline assignment: CDR1 SNHLY and CDR2 FYNNEI. The CDR3 length is 14 residues. The CDR3 sequence: CASRTQVPNSPLHF. CDR3 in DNA: TGTGCCAGCAGAACACAGGTCCCTAATTCACCCCTCCACTTT.

The chain carries TRBV19 and TRBJ2-5, with 7 nucleotides matching TRBD2. The end of the DNA fits TRBJ2-7 better, so the J call may be wrong. This CDR3 spans 15 amino acids. Per the germline V gene, CDR1 is LNHDA and CDR2 is SQIVND (reference sequence). Written as DNA, the CDR3 is TGTGCCAGTAGTATCGCCTCTAGCGGCTCCTACGAGCAGTACTTC. Its translation: CASSIASSGSYEQYF.

This sequence joins TRBV11-2 and TRBJ2-1; D uncertain. The germline V gene has CDR1 SGHAT and CDR2 FQNNGV. With 2 bases removed from V and 9 bases from J, the gap between germline ends came to 5 bases. The CDR3 contains 11 residues. The CDR3 here is CASSLFGEQFF. The CDR3 DNA sequence: TGTGCCAGCAGCTTATTCGGTGAGCAGTTCTTC.

The V gene is TRBV7-9, the J gene TRBJ2-3, with D possibly being TRBD2 (6 bases). V lost 8 bases to trimming and J lost 2 bases, with 14 bases between them. This CDR3 spans 14 amino acids. Germline V gene sequence: CDR1 SEHNR, CDR2 FQNEAQ (reference sequence). This CDR3 is CASALRDFTDTQYF. CDR3 coding DNA: TGTGCCAGCGCGCTCCGGGACTTCACAGATACGCAGTATTTT.

This clone was observed a handful of times. The chain recombines TRBV11-2 with TRBJ2-7; tentative D call: TRBD1 (5 bases). Germline CDR1 is SGHAT and CDR2 is FQNNGV. V was pared by 2 bases and J by 2 bases, with 13 bases between. The CDR3 sequence is 15 residues long. The CDR3: CASSLQGAGPYEQYF. The CDR3 nucleotides read TGTGCCAGCAGCTTACAGGGCGCCGGCCCCTACGAGCAGTACTTC.

The chain uses TRBV28 and TRBJ1-2; D ambiguous. Per germline, CDR1 MDHEN and CDR2 SYDVKM. This CDR3 has 14 amino acids. The V end lost 4 bases, the J end lost 4 bases, and 13 bases lay between the germline ends. The CDR3, as DNA: TGTGCCAGCAGTTCACCGGGGAGAATCTATGGCTACACCTTC. Translated, it gives CASSSPGRIYGYTF.